These T cell receptor beta chains were read from a single sample in a study of blood T cell repertoires in COVID-19. Data came from immunoSEQ multiplex PCR; TCRdb stores just in-frame clones and leaves some out. The sample shows 55,000 to 75,000 clones, roughly 80% of them seen only once. Sequenced input: peripheral blood. These receptors all stem from a man of 80 years or more with COVID-19, enrolled during active disease. Both conserved end residues are part of each CDR3. A D gene is named only where the DNA matches it firmly. Some rows mark clone size as missing; the rest say once, few, many or name a class of expanded clone.

d_gene	abundance	j_gene	len	v_gene	CDR3nt	CDR3aa
NA	NA	TRBJ2-3	15	TRBV6-5	TGTGCCAGCAGTTACTCCCCAGGTTCCACAGATACGCAGTATTTT	CASSYSPGSTDTQYF
NA	NA	TRBJ2-1	15	TRBV28	TGTGCCAGCCGAGGACAGAGGGGCTCCTACAATGAGCAGTTCTTC	CASRGQRGSYNEQFF
TRBD1	NA	TRBJ1-5	14	TRBV2	TGTGCCACCGGTGCGGACAGGGGGAATCAGCCCCAGCATTTT	CATGADRGNQPQHF
TRBD1	NA	TRBJ1-2	14	TRBV4-2	TGTGCCAGCAGCCAAGGGCGGACAGGGGTTGGCTACACCTTC	CASSQGRTGVGYTF
TRBD2	NA	TRBJ2-3	14	TRBV7-6	TGTGCCAGCAGCCCGGGACTATTCACAGATACGCAGTATTTT	CASSPGLFTDTQYF
NA	NA	TRBJ2-2	14	TRBV5-4	TGTGCCAGCAGCTTAGAAGCGTTGGACGGGGAGCTGTTTTTT	CASSLEALDGELFF
TRBD2	NA	TRBJ2-7	15	TRBV11-1	TGTGCCAGCGTTCCGAGGCTAGCGGGTCCCTACGAGCAGTACTTC	CASVPRLAGPYEQYF
NA	once	TRBJ1-2	12	TRBV5-8	TGTGCCAGCAGTCCACGGCTCGGGGGCTACACCTTC	CASSPRLGGYTF
TRBD1	NA	TRBJ1-1	17	TRBV19	TGTGCCAGTAGTCCCGGGACAGTGGCGGGCTTGAACACTGAAGCTTTCTTT	CASSPGTVAGLNTEAFF
TRBD1	NA	TRBJ1-1	16	TRBV6-5	TGTGCCAGCAGTTACATCCTAGACAGGGGCGGCACTGAAGCTTTCTTT	CASSYILDRGGTEAFF
NA	NA	TRBJ1-2	15	TRBV7-9	TGTGCCAGCACGAGGTCGGGGGGGCGAGTCTATGGCTACACCTTC	CASTRSGGRVYGYTF
NA	NA	TRBJ2-3	13	TRBV7-8	TGTGCCAGCAGCCGGCGATACACAGATACGCAGTATTTT	CASSRRYTDTQYF
TRBD1	NA	TRBJ1-2	14	TRBV6-6	TGTGCCAGCAGCCGCGGCCAGGGGGGCTATGGCTACACCTTC	CASSRGQGGYGYTF
NA	NA	TRBJ1-1	13	TRBV9	TGTGCCAGCAGCGATTCAGGGGCCTCTGAAGCTTTCTTT	CASSDSGASEAFF
TRBD1	NA	TRBJ1-4	15	TRBV7-2	TGTGCCAGCAGCGAGACAGGGGTAACTAATGAAAAACTGTTTTTT	CASSETGVTNEKLFF
TRBD1	NA	TRBJ1-2	14	TRBV5-1	TGCGCCAGCAGCTTGGTGGGACAGGACTATGGCTACACCTTC	CASSLVGQDYGYTF
TRBD1	NA	TRBJ1-3	14	TRBV2	TGTGCCAGTAGTCCACAGGGGTATGGAAACACCATATATTTT	CASSPQGYGNTIYF
NA	few	TRBJ2-1	15	TRBV5-6	TGTGCCAGCAGTTTCCAGCTCGACAGGTACAATGAGCAGTTCTTC	CASSFQLDRYNEQFF
TRBD2	NA	TRBJ2-3	15	TRBV9	TGTGCCAGCAGCGTAGTTAGCGGGGGGGTGGATACGCAGTATTTT	CASSVVSGGVDTQYF
NA	NA	TRBJ1-3	13	TRBV7-3	TGTGCCAGCAGCTCCGGGACAGGAAACACCATATATTTT	CASSSGTGNTIYF
TRBD1	NA	TRBJ2-3	15	TRBV7-6	TGTGCCAGCAGCTTAAGGGACAGGGGAGCAGATACGCAGTATTTT	CASSLRDRGADTQYF
TRBD1	NA	TRBJ2-1	14	TRBV24-1	TGTGCCACCGCATACGGGACAGGGGGGAATGAGCAGTTCTTC	CATAYGTGGNEQFF
TRBD1	NA	TRBJ1-5	16	TRBV3-1/TRBV3-2	TGTGCCAGCAGCCCTTTTTCCGGGACAGGGGCCGGGCCCCAGCATTTT	CASSPFSGTGAGPQHF
TRBD1	few	TRBJ2-2	15	TRBV2	TGTGCCAGCAGTCCCGGGACAGGGGAGTCCGGGGAGCTGTTTTTT	CASSPGTGESGELFF
TRBD1	NA	TRBJ1-2	15	TRBV28	TGTGCCAGCAGTTCGGGACAGGGGGCGAGGTGGGGCTACACCTTC	CASSSGQGARWGYTF
TRBD1	once	TRBJ2-5	15	TRBV5-1	TGCGTCAGCAGCTCCGGGACAGCGAAGGATGTGACCCAGTACTTC	CVSSSGTAKDVTQYF
TRBD2	few	TRBJ2-1	15	TRBV19	TGTGCCAGTAGTATAGGCGGGAGAGGCCACAATGAGCAGTTCTTC	CASSIGGRGHNEQFF